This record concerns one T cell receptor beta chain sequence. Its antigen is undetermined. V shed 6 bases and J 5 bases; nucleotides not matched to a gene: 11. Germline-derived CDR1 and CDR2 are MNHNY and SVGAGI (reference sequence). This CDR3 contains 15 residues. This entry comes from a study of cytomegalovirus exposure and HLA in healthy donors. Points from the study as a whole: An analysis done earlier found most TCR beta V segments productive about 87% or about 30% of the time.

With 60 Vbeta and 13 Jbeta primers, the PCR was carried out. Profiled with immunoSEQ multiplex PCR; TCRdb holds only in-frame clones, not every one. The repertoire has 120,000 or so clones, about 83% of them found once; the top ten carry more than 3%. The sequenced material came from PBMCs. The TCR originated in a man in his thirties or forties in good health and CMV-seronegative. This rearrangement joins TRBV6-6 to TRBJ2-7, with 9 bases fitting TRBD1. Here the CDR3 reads CASRQGQGGWNEQYF. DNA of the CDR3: TGTGCCAGCAGACAGGGACAGGGTGGTTGGAACGAGCAGTACTTC.